The rows below give T cell receptor beta chains drawn from one sample of a study of T cell repertoires in cytomegalovirus infection. A single record per CDR3 protein comes from TCRdb applying MiXCR to the reads. The table has just over 300,000 distinct CDR3 sequences, roughly a sixth seen once. Sequencing was performed on PBMCs. Receptors originate from a human donor in good health (CMV status not recorded). Some clones in this sample may be carry-over from other donors' samples. Each CDR3 is given with its conserved first and last residue. The D gene is left open where the match is weak. Size is stated for part of the rows, as once, few or many counts, or as a class when the clone is expanded.

D gene,V gene,J gene,clone size,CDR3 DNA,CDR3 protein
-,TRBV6-5,TRBJ2-7,-,TGTGCCAGCAGTTACTCCTGGGAGGAGGGCTACGAGCAGTACTTC,CASSYSWEEGYEQYF
-,TRBV11-2,TRBJ2-1,many,TGTGCCAGCAGCTTAGACGAGAGCCTTTACAATGAGCAGTTCTTC,CASSLDESLYNEQFF
TRBD1,TRBV3-1,TRBJ1-1,-,TGTGCCAGCAGCCAAGATTTTCTAGGGTGGGACAGGGGATTGGGTAACACTGAAGCTTTCTTT,CASSQDFLGWDRGLGNTEAFF
-,TRBV7-9,TRBJ1-2,few,TGTGCCAGCAGCCGCCGAGGAGGAATAGCTAACTATGGCTACACCTTC,CASSRRGGIANYGYTF
-,TRBV7-9,TRBJ2-7,few,TGTGCCAGCAGGAGGGGTGTTGGCGAGCAGTACTTC,CASRRGVGEQYF
TRBD1,TRBV18,TRBJ1-2,-,TGTGCCAGCTCTCGTCAAGACAGGGAGGGATATGGCTACACCTTC,CASSRQDREGYGYTF
-,TRBV11-2,TRBJ2-2,few,TGTGCCAGCAGCTTAGGGGGTTACCCCACGAACACCGGGGAGCTGTTTTTT,CASSLGGYPTNTGELFF
-,TRBV10-3,TRBJ1-1,few,TGTGCCATCAGTGGTGGAGGCCAGACCACTGAAGCTTTCTTT,CAISGGGQTTEAFF
-,TRBV4-1,TRBJ1-1,few,TGCGCCAGCAGCCAGTTCACTGAAGCTTTCTTT,CASSQFTEAFF
-,TRBV19,TRBJ2-2,few,TGTGCCAGTAGGCGACTCGGCGGGGTGGTGACCGGGGAGCTGTTTTTT,CASRRLGGVVTGELFF
-,TRBV7-2,TRBJ1-1,many,TGTGCCAGCAGCTTAGATGGCAGCATGAACACTGAAGCTTTCTTT,CASSLDGSMNTEAFF
-,TRBV10-3,TRBJ1-4,few,TGTGCCATCAGTGAGTCGAGAGGGGCCTCTGAAAAACTGTTTTTT,CAISESRGASEKLFF
-,TRBV12-3/TRBV12-4,TRBJ1-3,many,TGTGCCAGCAGCCTCCCCTCTGGAAACACCATATATTTT,CASSLPSGNTIYF
-,TRBV7-9,TRBJ2-5,-,TGTGCCAGCAGCCCCGTGGGGGGCGCGGAGACCCAGTACTTC,CASSPVGGAETQYF
-,TRBV18,TRBJ1-5,-,TGTGCCAGCTCACCATGGGACTTGGGACCCAGCAATCAGCCCCAGCATTTT,CASSPWDLGPSNQPQHF
TRBD1,TRBV12-3/TRBV12-4,TRBJ1-6,many,TGTGCCAGCAGCCCAAGACAGGGGAAAAATTCACCCCTCCACTTT,CASSPRQGKNSPLHF
TRBD1,TRBV6-2/TRBV6-3,TRBJ2-6,-,TGTGCCAGCAGTTACTCTCTTTCCCAGACCGGGACAGGATCCTCTGGGGCCAACGTCCTGACTTTC,CASSYSLSQTGTGSSGANVLTF
-,TRBV28,TRBJ1-6,many,TGTGCCAGCAGCACGGGCCGGAGCTCCTATAATTCACCCCTCCACTTT,CASSTGRSSYNSPLHF
-,TRBV28,TRBJ1-2,once,TGTGCCAGCAGGGCTAACTATGGCTACACCTTC,CASRANYGYTF
TRBD2,TRBV20-1,TRBJ2-3,many,TGCAGTGCTAGGGAGACTAGCGGGAGTTCAGATACGCAGTATTTT,CSARETSGSSDTQYF
TRBD1,TRBV19,TRBJ1-5,few,TGTGCCAGTACCCCGGACAGGGGATGGCAGCCCCAGCATTTT,CASTPDRGWQPQHF